Listed here is a single T cell receptor (beta chain). The sample originates from a study of blood T cell repertoires in COVID-19. Overall study: Researchers got acute and convalescent COVID-19 samples from the United States, Italy and Spain. From T cells, B-cell-depleted T cells, or PBMCs came the material, which was cDNA or gDNA.

The V gene lost 0 bases and the J gene lost 0 bases, with 20 bases spanning the gap. The CDR3 length is 19 residues. The germline gives CDR1 LGHDT, CDR2 YNNKEL (reference sequence). Original handling: Estimation of nucleated cell counts relied on the amplification of reference gene primers. Data came from immunoSEQ multiplex PCR; TCRdb stores just in-frame clones and leaves some out. D and trimming were read from the DNA, whereas the V and J calls and clone size are those reported in that table. The data show roughly 240,000 clones, 83% seen once. The chain uses TRBV3-1 (or the pseudogene TRBV3-2) and TRBJ1-2; D might be TRBD1 (5 bases). Sequencing input: PBMCs or T cells enriched from blood (not recorded which). This sequence was found in a woman between 35 and 50 years old who had been exposed to COVID-19. CDR3 protein: CASSQDWPGPRDSNYGYTF. CDR3 sequence (DNA): TGTGCCAGCAGCCAAGATTGGCCTGGGCCCAGGGATTCTAACTATGGCTACACCTTC.